The T cell receptor beta chain under discussion was sequenced for a study of blood T cell repertoires in COVID-19. Study at large: Collection of acute and convalescent COVID-19 samples took place in the United States, Italy and Spain. T cells, B-cell-depleted T cells, or PBMCs supplied cDNA or gDNA.

V shed 6 bases and J 3 bases; nucleotides not matched to a gene: 5. This CDR3 region has 15 residues. Germline V gene sequence: CDR1 LNHDA, CDR2 SQIVND (reference sequence). Study processing details: Amplification from reference gene primers served as the basis for estimated nucleated cell counts. TCRdb keeps only in-frame clones here, not all; method: immunoSEQ multiplex PCR. V and J calls and clone size are as listed in that table; D and trimming were resolved from the DNA. The data show over 65,000 clones, 75% to 85% seen once. The specimen was peripheral blood. The chain has TRBV19 and TRBJ2-2, with TRBD2 matching 9 bases. This TCR came from a woman between 35 and 50 years old with active or convalescent COVID-19. This CDR3 reads CASRAGGEYTGELFF. CDR3 nucleotides: TGTGCCAGTAGGGCGGGGGGGGAATACACCGGGGAGCTGTTTTTT.